A selection of T cell receptor beta chains follows, all from one sample in a study of CD8+CD57+ T cells in acquired aplastic anemia. TCRdb reprocessed the reads with MiXCR, giving one entry per CDR3 protein. This table has about 210,000 distinct CDR3 sequences, over 60% appearing once. What was sequenced was sorted CD4+, CD8+, or CD8+CD57+ T cells (not recorded which) from PBMCs. Receptors were obtained from a human donor in good health. Each CDR3 is given with its conserved first and last residue. The D gene is left open where the match is weak. The size entry is marked missing in some rows and otherwise reads once, few, many or a size class.

abundance	len	d_gene	j_gene	v_gene	CDR3nt	CDR3aa
many	15	.	TRBJ1-1	TRBV6-4	TGTGCCAGCAGTGACCCCCCTGAGATGAACACTGAAGCTTTCTTT	CASSDPPEMNTEAFF
.	13	.	TRBJ1-2	TRBV20-1	TGCAGTGCTAGGGCAGCCGCCACCTATGGCTACACCTTC	CSARAAATYGYTF
.	14	.	TRBJ1-1	TRBV2	TGTGCCAGCAGTTTTGCGGCGGGGAACACTGAAGCTTTCTTT	CASSFAAGNTEAFF
.	12	.	TRBJ2-7	TRBV20-1	TGCAGTGCCATGGACAAGTCCTACGAGCAGTACTTC	CSAMDKSYEQYF
.	13	.	TRBJ2-7	TRBV25-1	TGTGCCATCAGTGAGTCTGTTTCCCGAGGACAGTACTTC	CAISESVSRGQYF
.	15	TRBD1	TRBJ1-2	TRBV9	TGTGCCAGCAGCATTCTGACCGGGACAGGGGATGGCTACACCTTC	CASSILTGTGDGYTF
.	15	.	TRBJ2-2	TRBV5-6	TGTGCCAGCAGCTTGGACAGCTCGAACACCGGGGAGCTGTTTTTT	CASSLDSSNTGELFF
.	13	.	TRBJ2-1	TRBV27	TGTGCCAGCAGTTTCTCCACCTCCAATGAGCAGTTCTTC	CASSFSTSNEQFF
.	13	TRBD1	TRBJ1-1	TRBV5-6	TGTGCCAGCAGCTGGGACAGGGTGGTAGAAGCTTTCTTT	CASSWDRVVEAFF
many	14	TRBD2	TRBJ2-2	TRBV6-4	TGTGCCAGCAGTGACGGGACTAGCACCGGGGAGCTGTTTTTT	CASSDGTSTGELFF
.	13	TRBD1	TRBJ1-2	TRBV5-6	TGTGCCAGCAGCGCGGGACAGCTCTATGGTTACACCTTC	CASSAGQLYGYTF
.	14	TRBD1	TRBJ2-5	TRBV10-3	TGTGCCATCGGGGGACAGGGGCCCGTGTTGCCCCAGTACTTC	CAIGGQGPVLPQYF
.	18	.	TRBJ2-1	TRBV15	TGTGCCACCAGCAGATCGCAGGGGATGGACCTAGCCTACAATGAGCAGTTCTTC	CATSRSQGMDLAYNEQFF
.	11	.	TRBJ2-7	TRBV27	TGTGCCAGCAGTTCGTCCTACGAGCAGTGCTTC	CASSSSYEQCF
.	16	TRBD2	TRBJ2-1	TRBV7-2	TGTGCCAGCAGCTTAGTCGGACTAGCGGGAGTGAATGAGCAGTTCTTC	CASSLVGLAGVNEQFF
many	17	TRBD2	TRBJ2-3	TRBV7-3	TGTGCCAGCAGCTTGGGTCCGGGACTAGCTTTCACAGATACGCAGTATTTT	CASSLGPGLAFTDTQYF
.	16	TRBD2	TRBJ2-1	TRBV3-1	TGTGCCAGCAGCCAACCGCGGCTAGCGGGAGACAATGAGCAGTTCTTC	CASSQPRLAGDNEQFF
once	14	TRBD1	TRBJ1-6	TRBV7-9	TGTGCCAGCAGCCGAGGACAGGACTATTCACCCCTCCACTTT	CASSRGQDYSPLHF
once	17	.	TRBJ2-1	TRBV10-2	TGCGCCAGCAGTGAGCCCCCTTGGCGTCGGGGGTACAATGAGCAGTTCTTC	CASSEPPWRRGYNEQFF
.	14	.	TRBJ2-7	TRBV12-3/TRBV12-4	TGTGCCAGCAGTTTGACCGGGCCAAGGGACGAGCAGTACTTC	CASSLTGPRDEQYF
.	14	.	TRBJ1-2	TRBV25-1	TGTGCCAGCAGTGAATCCGAAGATTACTATGGCTACACCTTC	CASSESEDYYGYTF
once	15	.	TRBJ2-7	TRBV7-3	TGTGCCAGCAGCCCCCAAGGGGGGTCAAGTCGCGAGCAGTACTTC	CASSPQGGSSREQYF
few	14	.	TRBJ2-7	TRBV5-1	TGCGCCAGCAGCGCCTTTCACTATGCCTACGAGCAGTACTTC	CASSAFHYAYEQYF
.	13	.	TRBJ1-1	TRBV24-1	TGTGCCACCAGTGACCCCAGGAACACTGAAGCTTTCTTT	CATSDPRNTEAFF
few	15	.	TRBJ1-4	TRBV28	TGTGCCAGCACCACCTTCGGGGGGGCTAATGAAAAACTGTTTTTT	CASTTFGGANEKLFF
many	19	TRBD1	TRBJ2-5	TRBV7-2	TGTGCCAGCCGAACACCCGGGACAGGTGTTTTTGTGGCAGGAGAGACCCAGTACTTC	CASRTPGTGVFVAGETQYF
.	15	.	TRBJ1-6	TRBV11-2	TGTGCCAGCAGCTTAGGTTCCCTCAATAATTCACCCATCCACTTT	CASSLGSLNNSPIHF
many	14	TRBD1	TRBJ1-5	TRBV12-3/TRBV12-4	TGTGCCAGCAGTGAGGGACAGTGGACTCAGCCCCAGCATTTT	CASSEGQWTQPQHF
many	14	.	TRBJ1-2	TRBV4-1	TGCGCCAGCAGCCAAGGACGGGAGGACTATGGCTACACCTTC	CASSQGREDYGYTF
.	16	.	TRBJ2-5	TRBV7-2	TGTGCCAGCAGCCCACTGCCTTGGGTGCGCCAAGAGACCCAGTACTTC	CASSPLPWVRQETQYF
.	14	.	TRBJ2-3	TRBV10-3	TGTGCCATCAGTGAGTCCGGGGAGGCAGATACGCAGTATTTT	CAISESGEADTQYF
.	13	.	TRBJ1-1	TRBV7-9	TGTGCCAGCAGATCCGGATTTGACACTGAAGCTTTCTTT	CASRSGFDTEAFF
.	15	TRBD1	TRBJ2-1	TRBV7-6	TGTGCCAGCAGACCAACGACAGGGGGGGGGAATGAGCAGTTCTTC	CASRPTTGGGNEQFF
.	13	.	TRBJ2-7	TRBV29-1	TGCAGCGTTAGGACAGCGGGCGCCTACGAGCAGTACTTC	CSVRTAGAYEQYF
many	14	.	TRBJ2-5	TRBV12-5	TGTGCTAGTGGTTCATCGCCAGGGTGGCAGACCCAGTACTTC	CASGSSPGWQTQYF
many	13	.	TRBJ2-2	TRBV12-3/TRBV12-4	TGTGCCAGCAGTTCCGTGAACACCGGGGAGCTGTTTTTT	CASSSVNTGELFF
.	16	.	TRBJ2-2	TRBV7-2	TGTGCCAGCAGCCTTCGGACAGCCGCGAACACCGGGGAGCTGTTTTTT	CASSLRTAANTGELFF